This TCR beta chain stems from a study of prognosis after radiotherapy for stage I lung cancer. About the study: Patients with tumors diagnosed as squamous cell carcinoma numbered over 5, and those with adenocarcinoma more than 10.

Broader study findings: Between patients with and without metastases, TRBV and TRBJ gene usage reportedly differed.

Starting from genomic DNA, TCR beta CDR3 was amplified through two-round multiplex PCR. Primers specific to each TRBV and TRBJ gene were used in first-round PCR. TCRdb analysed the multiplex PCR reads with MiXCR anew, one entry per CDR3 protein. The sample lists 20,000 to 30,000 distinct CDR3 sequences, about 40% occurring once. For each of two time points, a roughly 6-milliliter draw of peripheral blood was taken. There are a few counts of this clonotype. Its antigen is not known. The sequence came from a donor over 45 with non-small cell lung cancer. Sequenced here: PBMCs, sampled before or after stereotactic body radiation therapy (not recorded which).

CDR3 protein: CASSYFSSSYNEQFF. Written as DNA, the CDR3 is TGTGCCAGCAGTTACTTTTCAAGCTCCTACAATGAGCAGTTCTTC. The rearrangement links TRBV6-5 to TRBJ2-1; D is ambiguous. The CDR3 sequence is 15 residues long. Germline V lookup: CDR1 MNHEY, CDR2 SVGAGI. Trimming removed 1 base from V and 0 bases from J, with 7 bases in between.